Included here is one T cell receptor (beta chain) sequence, with context. What it binds is not known. This entry is derived from a study of cytomegalovirus exposure and HLA in healthy donors. The wider study: Earlier work reported 100 million or so unique TCR beta sequences from 150 million to 200 million T cells. Study-wide results and limits: As a later analysis showed, several of the most significant clusters appeared to be linked to common viral pathogens.

13 Jbeta primers and 60 Vbeta primers were used for the PCR. The method was immunoSEQ multiplex PCR; TCRdb's version includes in-frame clones alone and lacks a portion of them. This sample's table has about 160,000 clones. The CDR3 is made up of 16 amino acids. Germline V gene data show CDR1 as LGHNA and CDR2 as YSLEER. Between the trimmed V and J ends, which lost 0 bases and 8 bases, there was a span of 14 bases. This TCR was sampled from a woman in her sixties or seventies in good health and CMV-seronegative. This chain uses TRBV4-3 with TRBJ1-6; TRBD1 might be the D (6 bases). The sequencing input was PBMCs. CDR3 residues: CASSQDPGQNYSPLHF. CDR3 DNA sequence: TGCGCCAGCAGCCAAGATCCCGGACAGAATTATTCACCCCTCCACTTT.